A single sample is the source of the 8 T cell receptor beta chains below, sequenced in a study of long-term antiretroviral therapy in people with HIV. It was version v3.0 of the immunoSEQ assay that was run at survey level. The protocol was immunoSEQ multiplex PCR, while the TCRdb copy is restricted to in-frame clones and leaves out a portion. Of tens of thousands of clones listed, more than 75% are singletons. This material consisted of unsorted PBMCs, taken 4.8 to 5 years after starting antiretroviral therapy. Receptors were obtained from a man aged 35-49 years with HIV.

This clone has more than one count but fewer than ten. V and J are TRBV9 and TRBJ1-2; D unresolved. The V gene lost 7 bases and the J gene lost 1 base, with 11 bases spanning the gap. The CDR3 spans 13 residues. Germline CDR1 reads SGDLS; CDR2 reads YYNGEE. The CDR3, as DNA: TGTGCCAGCCGCAGCAGAATTAACTATGGCTACACCTTC. As protein: CASRSRINYGYTF.

J is TRBJ2-3 and V is TRBV10-2, with D tentatively TRBD1 (7 bases). The CDR3 runs 15 residues. Per germline, CDR1 WSHSY and CDR2 SAAADI. Trimming cost V 4 bases and J 3 bases, with 14 bases left between them. Written as DNA, the CDR3 is TGCGCCAGCAGTGCATCAGGGGGAGGTACAGATACGCAGTATTTT. It encodes CASSASGGGTDTQYF.

The chain couples TRBV7-2 to TRBJ1-2, with 10 positions matching TRBD1. CDR3 size: 14 residues. Trimming at V came to 5 bases and at J to 4 bases, leaving 4 bases not matched to a gene. The germline V gene encodes CDR1 SGHTA and CDR2 FQGNSA. The CDR3 is CASSRRTGGYGYTF. In nucleotides, the CDR3 is TGTGCCAGCAGCCGAAGGACAGGGGGCTATGGCTACACCTTC.

The rearrangement joins TRBV18 to TRBJ2-5, with D maybe TRBD2 (5 bases). The end of the DNA aligns better with TRBJ2-7, so the J call may be wrong. The CDR3 runs 14 residues. Germline V lookup: CDR1 KGHSH, CDR2 LQKENI. The CDR3 DNA is TGTGCCAGCTCACCACAAGGACTGTTATACGAGCAGTACTTC. Residues: CASSPQGLLYEQYF.

V gene TRBV5-5 combines with J gene TRBJ2-2, with D tentatively TRBD1 (5 bases). Germline V gene sequence: CDR1 SGHKS, CDR2 YYEKEE (reference sequence). The CDR3 is 15 residues long. Trimming left V 1 base short and J 5 bases short, with 12 bases between. The DNA of the CDR3 is TGTGCCAGCAGCTTGATCCCAGGGAATACCGGGGAGCTGTTTTTT. Amino acids: CASSLIPGNTGELFF.

V gene TRBV11-3 combines with J gene TRBJ2-1; 14 bases agree with TRBD2. Germline trimming cut 1 base from V and 10 bases from J; bases unmatched to any gene: 3. CDR1 is SGHNT and CDR2 is YENEEA in the germline V gene. This CDR3 is built from 15 residues. The CDR3 bases are TGTGCCAGCAGCTTAGGGACTAGCGGGGGGTGGGAGCAGTTCTTC. This translates into CASSLGTSGGWEQFF.

CDR3 sequence: CASSTQTPGGYSNQPQHF. Written as DNA, the CDR3 is TGTGCCAGTAGTACCCAGACGCCAGGGGGTTATAGCAATCAGCCCCAGCATTTT. This rearrangement joins TRBV19 to TRBJ1-5, with 7 positions matching TRBD1. Unmatched junction bases numbered 12, after V lost 4 bases and J lost 0 bases. This CDR3 contains 18 residues. Germline CDR1 LNHDA, CDR2 SQIVND (reference sequence).

In regard to this clone: The sample carries other DNA sequences with the same CDR3. The rearrangement links TRBV7-3 to TRBJ1-1; possibly TRBD1 for D (5 bases). CDR3 size: 14 residues. From germline, CDR1 is SGHTA and CDR2 FQGTGA. Trimming removed 3 bases at V and 1 base at J, with 9 bases between. The CDR3 loop reads CASSLGGGNTEAFF. CDR3 sequence (DNA): TGTGCCAGCAGCTTGGGGGGTGGGAACACTGAAGCTTTCTTT.